Listed below are T cell receptor beta chains from one sample, sequenced in a study of shared clonotypes between healthy human individuals. TCRdb's table, derived via immunoSEQ multiplex PCR, lists solely in-frame clones and lacks some. Counted here are more than 1 million clones, around three quarters occurring once; the ten biggest clones make up approximately 0.52%. Sample: memory CD4+ T cells from PBMCs. These receptors originate from a young man in good health. Some clones in this sample may be carry-over from other donors' samples. Both conserved end residues are part of each CDR3. A D gene is named only where the DNA matches it firmly. Rows may omit the clone size; those that give it use once, few, many or a size class.

d_gene	v_gene	j_gene	abundance	CDR3aa	CDR3nt
TRBD2	TRBV10-3	TRBJ2-7	few	CAIGGLANMGYEQYF	TGTGCCATCGGGGGACTAGCGAACATGGGGTACGAGCAGTACTTC
NA	TRBV15	TRBJ2-7	NA	CATSRDQKLTFSYEQYF	TGTGCCACCAGCAGAGATCAGAAGCTAACCTTCTCCTACGAGCAGTACTTC
TRBD2	TRBV28	TRBJ2-7	few	CASSSLGGYEQYF	TGTGCCAGCAGTTCCCTGGGGGGGTACGAGCAGTACTTC
NA	TRBV6-1	TRBJ1-2	NA	CASSERGWGARGEMYGYTF	TGTGCCAGCAGTGAACGGGGTTGGGGGGCCCGAGGGGAGATGTATGGCTACACCTTC
NA	TRBV2	TRBJ1-2	NA	CASSPVYGYTF	TGTGCCAGCAGCCCCGTCTATGGCTACACCTTC
NA	TRBV4-3	TRBJ1-3	NA	CASSQDRLASSPGNTIYF	TGCGCCAGCAGCCAAGATCGACTGGCGTCGTCCCCTGGAAACACCATATATTTT
TRBD2	TRBV4-1	TRBJ2-2	NA	CASSLLWGGSGGELFF	TGCGCCAGCAGCCTACTTTGGGGCGGGAGCGGGGGGGAGCTGTTTTTT
TRBD2	TRBV2	TRBJ2-2	few	CASSGSLGTRSSGELFF	TGTGCCAGCAGTGGATCGCTTGGGACTAGGTCGTCCGGGGAGCTGTTTTTT
TRBD1	TRBV7-2	TRBJ1-5	NA	CASSWDRNQPQHF	TGTGCCAGCAGTTGGGACAGGAATCAGCCCCAGCATTTT
NA	TRBV6-1	TRBJ1-1	NA	CASTRVGYTEAFF	TGTGCCAGCACGAGGGTTGGGTACACTGAAGCTTTCTTT
NA	TRBV28	TRBJ2-5	NA	CASSSDRSRVETQYF	TGTGCCAGCAGTTCCGACCGTAGCAGGGTCGAGACCCAGTACTTC
NA	TRBV5-1	TRBJ2-2	NA	CASSGGLNTGELFF	TGCGCCAGCAGCGGTGGGCTGAACACCGGGGAGCTGTTTTTT
NA	TRBV19	TRBJ1-5	NA	CASSRPNPPQPQHF	TGTGCCAGTAGTAGGCCTAATCCGCCTCAGCCCCAGCATTTT
NA	TRBV7-3	TRBJ1-2	few	CASSSDPVFSYGYTF	TGTGCCAGCAGCTCGGACCCGGTCTTCAGCTATGGCTACACCTTC
NA	TRBV7-2	TRBJ1-5	NA	CASSPQRYRGNQPQHF	TGTGCCAGCAGCCCCCAGCGGTACCGAGGCAATCAGCCCCAGCATTTT